The T cell receptor (beta chain) described here comes from a study of response to subunit inactivated influenza vaccine. The study's findings and limits: Seasonal influenza vaccination, on each occasion, was suggested by the authors to recruit few new T cells.

A single record per CDR3 protein comes from TCRdb applying MiXCR to the RT-PCR reads. This sample has about 800,000 distinct CDR3 sequences, with 20% to 25% found just once. There are a few counts of this clonotype. Its specificity is unknown. Germline CDR1 MNHEY, CDR2 SVGAGI. The CDR3 consists of 18 residues. V was pared by 0 bases and J by 4 bases, with 21 bases between. The sequence came from a man aged 45-65 years who received an inactivated influenza vaccine. V and J are TRBV6-5 and TRBJ1-2; tentative D call: TRBD1 (5 bases). Sequenced here: PBMCs from blood, sampled roughly 5 days after vaccination. The CDR3 nucleotides read TGTGCCAGCAGTTACTCGAGGATAAGACAGTCGGGAAGCTATGGCTACACCTTC. Its protein product is CASSYSRIRQSGSYGYTF.